This T cell receptor (beta chain) was sequenced during a study of human T cells and chemical hapten exposure. Study background: Variation in per-sample TCR yields came mainly from small pooled library volume differences.

The time point denotes: pre-sensitization, week 0. Indicated treatment: therapeutic diphenylcyclopropenone sensitization with weekly scalp DPC. Whole blood, unfractionated, served as the material for total RNA extraction. The germline V and J ends were trimmed by 6 bases and 4 bases, with 12 bases remaining between them. In germline, CDR1 is SQVTM, CDR2 ANQGSEA. The CDR3 runs to 12 residues. Attachment of unique molecular identifiers to individual cDNA molecules was performed in the library. From the RACE reads, TCRdb called clonotypes with MiXCR, one entry per CDR3 protein. The sample yields 56,000 or so distinct CDR3 sequences, 8.5% to 10% seen once. Study-level points and caveats: Clustering by CDR3 similarity yielded significantly more large clusters from expanded TCRs than controls.

This clonotype has only a few counts. Its target is unknown. This receptor was taken from a woman younger than 45 with alopecia areata. Some clones in this sample may be carry-over from other donors' samples. The rearrangement uses TRBV29-1 and TRBJ1-2; TRBD1 is a possible D gene (6 bases). The source material was whole blood, sampled in connection with sensitization to the hapten diphenylcyclopropenone (DPC). The CDR3 DNA is TGCAGCGTGGGAGGGGGGCCCTATGGCTACACCTTC. It translates to CSVGGGPYGYTF.